This T cell receptor (beta chain) was obtained from a study of T cells in Graves' hyperthyroidism and ophthalmopathy. RNA transcripts were the template for amplifying TCR beta CDR3 regions. Using the HTBI primer set, a first-round RT-PCR was run on the TCR CDR3. One entry per CDR3 protein results from TCRdb running MiXCR on the multiplex PCR reads. The profile shows 500,000 to 600,000 distinct CDR3 sequences, roughly 50% of them singletons. The sample holds many counts of this clonotype. CDR3 length: 14 amino acids. CDR1 is GTSNPN, CDR2 SVGIG, per germline (reference sequence). V was trimmed by 3 bases and J by 3 bases, leaving 14 bases between them. Stable Graves' hyperthyroidism meant no ophthalmopathy progression within 18 months. Those with hyperthyroidism were 18 to 65 years old, newly diagnosed, and ill for under 2 months. Exclusion of patients followed from uncontrolled infection, other autoimmune disease, pregnancy or lactation. Every diagnosis used clinical symptoms, serum thyroxine and TRAb, thyroid ultrasound and orbital computed tomography.

The V and J genes are TRBV30 and TRBJ1-2; tentatively, D is TRBD1 (6 bases). The TCR originated in a woman aged 18-29 years with Graves' hyperthyroidism. Sequencing used peripheral blood or thyroid tissue (not recorded which). The CDR3, as DNA: TGTGCCTGGAGCGAGGGCAGGGGCGACTATGGCTACACCTTC. Protein: CAWSEGRGDYGYTF.